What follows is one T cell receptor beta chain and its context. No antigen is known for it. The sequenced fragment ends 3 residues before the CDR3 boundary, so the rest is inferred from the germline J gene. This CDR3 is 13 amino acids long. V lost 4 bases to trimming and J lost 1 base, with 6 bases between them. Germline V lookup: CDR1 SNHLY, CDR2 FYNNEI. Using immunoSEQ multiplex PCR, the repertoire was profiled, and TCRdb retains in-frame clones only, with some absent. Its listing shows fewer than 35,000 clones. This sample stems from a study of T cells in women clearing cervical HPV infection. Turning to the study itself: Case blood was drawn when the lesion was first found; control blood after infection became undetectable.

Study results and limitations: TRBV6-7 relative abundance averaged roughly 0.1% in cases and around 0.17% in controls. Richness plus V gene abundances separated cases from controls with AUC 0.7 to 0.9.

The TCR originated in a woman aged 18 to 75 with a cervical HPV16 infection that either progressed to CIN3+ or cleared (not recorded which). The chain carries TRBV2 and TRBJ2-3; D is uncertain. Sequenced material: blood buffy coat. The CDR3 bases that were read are TGTGCCAGCAGTGGCCTACGCACAGATACG. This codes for CASSGLRTDT. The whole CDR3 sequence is CASSGLRTDTQYF. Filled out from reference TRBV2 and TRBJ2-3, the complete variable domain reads EPEVTQTPSHQVTQMGQEVILRCVPISNHLYFYWYRQILGQKVEFLVSFYNNEISEKSEIFDDQFSVERPDGSNFTLKIRSTKLEDSAMYFCASSGLRTDTQYFGPGTRLTVL.